One sample yielded the 22 T cell receptor beta chains listed below, sequenced in a study of shared clonotypes between healthy human individuals. Repertoires were generated with immunoSEQ multiplex PCR, while TCRdb's copy carries only in-frame clones and drops some. The sample yields roughly 1,100,000 clones, under 80% seen once. Sequences were obtained from memory CD4+ T cells sorted from blood. Documented subset: CD45RA-negative fraction. These TCRs come from a man between 18 and 35 years old in good health.

V is TRBV5-4 and J is TRBJ2-1, with D possibly being TRBD2 (5 bases). V lost 3 bases and J 7 bases, leaving 17 bases between the germline ends. From germline, CDR1 is SGHNT and CDR2 YYREEE (reference sequence). The CDR3 sequence is 15 residues long. The CDR3 DNA is TGTGCCAGCAGCTATACAAGGCCCCGAGGGAATGAGCAGTTCTTC. This encodes CASSYTRPRGNEQFF. Combining the CDR3 with reference TRBV5-4 and TRBJ2-1 gives the whole variable domain ETGVTQSPTHLIKTRGQQVTLRCSSQSGHNTVSWYQQALGQGPQFIFQYYREEENGRGNFPPRFSGLQFPNYSSELNVNALELDDSALYLCASSYTRPRGNEQFFGPGTRLTVL.

The J gene is TRBJ2-7, the V gene TRBV7-2, with D possibly matching TRBD2 (5 bases). Germline CDR1 reads SGHTA; CDR2 reads FQGNSA. This CDR3 is 15 amino acids long. Trimming shortened V by 6 bases and J by 5 bases, and 20 bases separated the two germline ends. The DNA of the CDR3 is TGTGCCAGCAGTCAAGGTTCGGGGTCCACGAACGAGCAGTACTTC. Translating it yields CASSQGSGSTNEQYF.

The chain uses TRBV6-1 and TRBJ2-5; D is undetermined. This CDR3 spans 13 amino acids. The V end lost 7 bases, the J end lost 2 bases, and 11 bases lay between the germline ends. CDR1 MNHNS and CDR2 SASEGT come from the germline V gene. The CDR3 region is CASTRTVQETQYF. The DNA for the CDR3 is TGTGCCAGCACAAGAACAGTTCAAGAGACCCAGTACTTC.

The chain combines TRBV4-1 with TRBJ2-5, with TRBD1 matching over 12 bases. The CDR3 consists of 17 residues. J gave up 1 base and V 3 bases, and 6 bases lay outside the gene matches. Germline-derived CDR1 and CDR2 are MGHRA and YSYEKL. Here the CDR3 reads CASSQGQGARGQETQYF. CDR3 DNA sequence: TGCGCCAGCAGCCAGGGACAGGGGGCGCGGGGCCAAGAGACCCAGTACTTC.

The chain employs TRBV7-2 and TRBJ1-5; D is undetermined. The CDR3 loop spans 14 amino acids. With 8 bases removed from V and 2 bases from J, the gap between germline ends came to 13 bases. Germline CDR1 is SGHTA and CDR2 is FQGNSA. The DNA of the CDR3 is TGTGCCAGCGGCACGGCCAGTGGCAATCAGCCCCAGCATTTT. Translation: CASGTASGNQPQHF.

The chain joins TRBV5-4 to TRBJ2-3; perhaps D is TRBD1 or TRBD2 (5 bases each). The V end was cut by 6 bases, the J end by 4 bases, with 18 bases between. Germline V CDR1 and CDR2: SGHNT, YYREEE (reference sequence). The CDR3 is 15 amino acids. CDR3 sequence reads: CASTRESSPADTQYF. The CDR3 bases are TGTGCCAGCACCAGGGAGTCTAGCCCAGCAGATACGCAGTATTTT.

There are many counts of this clone. This sequence joins TRBV5-4 and TRBJ2-5, with unresolved D. Germline values: CDR1 SGHNT, CDR2 YYREEE (reference sequence). The V end lost 1 base, the J end lost 1 base, and 11 bases lay between the germline ends. The CDR3 is made up of 15 amino acids. The CDR3 DNA reads TGTGCCAGCAGCTTGTCCTTCGGGCGCCAAGAGACCCAGTACTTC. This translates into CASSLSFGRQETQYF.

V is TRBV6-1 and J is TRBJ1-5; 7 positions agree with TRBD1. The length of the CDR3 is 16 residues. Germline CDR1 and CDR2: MNHNS and SASEGT. The V and J ends lost 0 bases and 4 bases, in that order; junction bases with no gene match: 6. CDR3 protein: CASSEARGQGNQPQHF. The CDR3 DNA reads TGTGCCAGCAGTGAAGCGAGGGGGCAGGGGAATCAGCCCCAGCATTTT.

The rearrangement joins TRBV6-5 to TRBJ2-3, with D perhaps assigned TRBD1 or TRBD2 (5 bases each). Germline CDR1 reads MNHEY; CDR2 reads SVGAGI. V was clipped by 6 bases and J by 4 bases, with 17 bases between them. The CDR3 length is 15 residues. In nucleotides, the CDR3 is TGTGCCAGCAGACCAGGGAGCGGAGTACCAGATACGCAGTATTTT. It encodes CASRPGSGVPDTQYF.

This sequence joins TRBV5-4 and TRBJ2-3; TRBD2 might be the D (5 bases). This CDR3 is 13 amino acids long. Germline V gives CDR1 SGHNT, CDR2 YYREEE (reference sequence). Trimming cost V 7 bases and J 2 bases, with 11 bases left between them. This CDR3 is CASAERFTDTQYF. In DNA form, the CDR3 reads TGTGCCAGCGCCGAGCGGTTCACAGATACGCAGTATTTT.

The genes are TRBV15 and TRBJ2-7; D may be TRBD1 or TRBD2 (5 bases each). This CDR3 contains 13 residues. V gave up 6 bases and J gave up 3 bases, with 12 bases separating them. Germline assignment: CDR1 LNHNV and CDR2 YYDKDF (reference sequence). The CDR3 nucleotides are TGTGCCACCAGTCAGGGAGAGGGCTACGAGCAGTACTTC. As protein: CATSQGEGYEQYF.

The chain uses TRBV6-6 and TRBJ1-6; 10 nucleotides match TRBD1. Per germline, CDR1 MNHNY and CDR2 SVGAGI (reference sequence). The CDR3 sequence is 14 residues long. V trimming: 4 bases; J trimming: 10 bases; junction bases outside the gene matches: 4. The CDR3 here is CASSSGTGASPLHF. CDR3 bases: TGTGCCAGCAGTTCCGGGACAGGGGCATCACCCCTCCACTTT.

The CDR3 is CASTKSRAPKNYNSPLHF. The CDR3 DNA sequence: TGTGCCAGCACCAAGAGCCGGGCTCCGAAAAACTATAATTCACCCCTCCACTTT. The chain couples TRBV21-1 to TRBJ1-6. TRBV21-1 is labeled a pseudogene. This CDR3 is built from 18 residues.

V is TRBV9 and J is TRBJ1-1; D call uncertain. The germline V gene encodes CDR1 SGDLS and CDR2 YYNGEE. V gave up 3 bases and J gave up 1 base, with 13 bases separating them. CDR3 length: 15 amino acids. The CDR3 nucleotides are TGTGCCAGCAGCGCTGCCCTTGGTACGAACACTGAAGCTTTCTTT. This gives the protein CASSAALGTNTEAFF.

About this clone itself: This sample also contains other DNA sequences that code for the same CDR3. The gene calls are TRBV9 and TRBJ2-7, with 8 positions matching TRBD1. The germline V gene has CDR1 SGDLS and CDR2 YYNGEE. The CDR3 length is 15 residues. V was clipped by 3 bases and J by 4 bases; unmatched bases: 9. CDR3 region: CASSAQPGQAYEQYF. In DNA, the CDR3 is TGTGCCAGCAGCGCACAACCGGGACAGGCGTACGAGCAGTACTTC.

This clone occurred a few times. Other DNA sequences in this sample translate to the same CDR3. This chain connects TRBV2 to TRBJ2-7; the D is unclear. Trimming removed 1 base at V and 3 bases at J, with 1 base between. From germline, CDR1 is SNHLY and CDR2 FYNNEI. CDR3 length equals 11 residues. The CDR3 spells CASSEVYEQYF. The CDR3 bases are TGTGCCAGCAGTGAAGTCTACGAGCAGTACTTC.

The CDR3 DNA reads as TGTGCCAGCAGCTTTCGGGACAGGGGAACTGAAGCTTTCTTT. Residues: CASSFRDRGTEAFF. The gene calls are TRBV5-4 and TRBJ1-1; TRBD1 matches at 10 bases. The ends lost 2 bases at V and 5 bases at J; junction bases unmatched: 3. Germline CDR1 and CDR2: SGHNT and YYREEE (reference sequence). The CDR3 runs 14 residues.

Worth noting for this clone: A far larger clone differs by one base, so this is likely a read error. The V call is TRBV11-2, the J call TRBJ2-2, with D unclear. Trimming removed 1 base at V and 0 bases at J, with 6 bases between. This CDR3 has 15 residues. Germline V CDR1 and CDR2: SGHAT, FQNNGV. Here the CDR3 reads CASSLVLANTGELFF. The CDR3 bases are TGTGCCAGCAGCTTAGTTCTAGCGAACACCGGGGAGCTGTTTTTT.

DNA of the CDR3: TGTGCCAGCAGCCCCCAGGGGGCCGGGGGACCCCAGCATTTT. It yields the protein CASSPQGAGGPQHF. The J gene is TRBJ1-5, the V gene TRBV14, with TRBD1 matching over 8 bases. Looked up from germline, CDR1 is SGHDN and CDR2 is FVKESK. V lost 4 bases to trimming and J lost 10 bases; unmatched junction nucleotides: 9. This CDR3 has 14 residues.

The rearrangement uses TRBV2 and TRBJ2-2, with 10 bases that match TRBD2. J lost 8 bases, V lost 10 bases, and 10 bases had no gene match. The CDR3 covers 14 residues. Germline-derived CDR1 and CDR2 are SNHLY and FYNNEI. The DNA of the CDR3 is TGTGCCACCCAGCGGGAGGGCCTCGGAGGGGAGCTGTTTTTT. Its translation: CATQREGLGGELFF. Combining the CDR3 with reference TRBV2 and TRBJ2-2 gives the whole variable domain EPEVTQTPSHQVTQMGQEVILRCVPISNHLYFYWYRQILGQKVEFLVSFYNNEISEKSEIFDDQFSVERPDGSNFTLKIRSTKLEDSAMYFCATQREGLGGELFFGEGSRLTVL.

The chain combines TRBV6-1 with TRBJ2-4; 8 bases are shared with TRBD1. Germline lookup yields CDR1 MNHNS and CDR2 SASEGT. With 0 bases clipped from V and 0 bases from J, the junction kept 16 bases outside the gene matches. The CDR3 totals 21 residues. CDR3 bases: TGTGCCAGCAGTGAAGCGAGGAGTCCGGGGTGGACAGGGACAGCCAAAAACATTCAGTACTTC. Protein: CASSEARSPGWTGTAKNIQYF.

The chain combines TRBV5-1 with TRBJ2-5, with D unclear. The CDR3 is 16 amino acids. Deletions cut 1 base from V and 1 base from J, with 14 bases between. Germline values: CDR1 SGHRS, CDR2 YFSETQ. CDR3 nucleotide sequence: TGCGCCAGCAGCTTGCGGCAGCCGGGTACCCAAGAGACCCAGTACTTC. Amino acids: CASSLRQPGTQETQYF.